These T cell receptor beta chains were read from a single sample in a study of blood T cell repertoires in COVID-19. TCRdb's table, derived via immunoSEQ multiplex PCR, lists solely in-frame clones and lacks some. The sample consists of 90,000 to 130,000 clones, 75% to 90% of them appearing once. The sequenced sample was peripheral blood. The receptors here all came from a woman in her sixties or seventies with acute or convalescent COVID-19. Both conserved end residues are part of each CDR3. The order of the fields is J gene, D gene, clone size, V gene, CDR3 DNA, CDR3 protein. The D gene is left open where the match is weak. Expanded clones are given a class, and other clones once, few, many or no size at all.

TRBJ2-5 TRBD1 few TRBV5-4 TGTGCCAGCAGCTTGGGAGGGGACAGCGGCCAGAAGACCCAGTACTTC CASSLGGDSGQKTQYF
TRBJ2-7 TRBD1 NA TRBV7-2 TGTGCCAGCAGCACAGGGACAGGGGGCTACGAGCAGTACTTC CASSTGTGGYEQYF
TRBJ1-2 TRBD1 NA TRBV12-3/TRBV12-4 TGTGCCAGCAGTTTATCAGGGGGCGAAGGCTACACCTTC CASSLSGGEGYTF
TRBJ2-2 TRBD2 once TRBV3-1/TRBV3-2 TGTGCCAGCATCGGGACTAGCGGCACCGGGGAGCTGTTTTTT CASIGTSGTGELFF
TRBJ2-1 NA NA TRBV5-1 TGCGCCAGCAGCTCGGGACTTTTGAACTCCTACAATGAGCAGTTCTTC CASSSGLLNSYNEQFF
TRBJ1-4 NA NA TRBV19 TGTGCCAGCGCCGCGCTCAATGAAAAACTGTTTTTT CASAALNEKLFF
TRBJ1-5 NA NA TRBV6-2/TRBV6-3 TGTGCCAGCAGTTTGAATTTTCAGGGATCAAATCAGCCCCAGCATTTT CASSLNFQGSNQPQHF
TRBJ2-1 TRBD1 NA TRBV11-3 TGTGCCAGCAGCATCGGGGACAGACCCTACAATGAGCAGTTCTTC CASSIGDRPYNEQFF
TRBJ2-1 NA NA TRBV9 TGTGCCAGCAGCGCCCGGGAGTCCTACAATGAGCAGTTCTTC CASSARESYNEQFF
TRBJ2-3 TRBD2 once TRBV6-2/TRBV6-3 TGTGCCAGCAGTCCACGGGGGGGAGATACGCAGTATTTT CASSPRGGDTQYF
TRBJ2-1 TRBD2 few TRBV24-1 TGTGCCACCAGTGCCGGGGGGACTAGCAGTTACAATGAGCAGTTCTTC CATSAGGTSSYNEQFF
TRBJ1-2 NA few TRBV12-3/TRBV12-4 TGTGCCAGCAGTTTAGGCAGCTATGGCTACACCTTC CASSLGSYGYTF
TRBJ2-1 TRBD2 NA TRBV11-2 TGTGCCAGCAGCTGGGGACTAGCGGGAGTTCCGTTCTTC CASSWGLAGVPFF
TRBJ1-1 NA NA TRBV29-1 TGCAGCGCTCAGGGGTTTGATCGGGACGGAGCGACCAAGTCGGGGGGATCAGGGACGGCTTTCTTT CSAQGFDRDGATKSGGSGTAFF
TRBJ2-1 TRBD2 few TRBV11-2 TGTGCCAGCAGCTTAGATCGAGCGGGGGGTAACAATGAGCAGTTCTTC CASSLDRAGGNNEQFF
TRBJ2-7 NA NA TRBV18 TGTGCCAGCTCACCACCTATAAAGGGAGGCTACGAGCAGTACTTC CASSPPIKGGYEQYF
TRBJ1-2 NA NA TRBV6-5 TGTGCCAGCACCAGGGACTTTACTAACTATGGCTACACCTTC CASTRDFTNYGYTF
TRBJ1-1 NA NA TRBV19 TGTGCCAGTAGTCCTACAGGGATGAACACTGAAGCTTTCTTT CASSPTGMNTEAFF
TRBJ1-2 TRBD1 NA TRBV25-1 TGTGCCAGCAGTGATTCTAACAGGGGTAACTATGGCTACACCTTC CASSDSNRGNYGYTF
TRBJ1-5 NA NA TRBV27 TGTGCCAGCAGTTCGGGGTCGGGGGGAATTGGCAATCAGCCCCAGCATTTT CASSSGSGGIGNQPQHF
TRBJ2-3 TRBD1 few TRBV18 TGTGCCAGCTCACGACAGACAGGGGGCAACACAGATACGCAGTATTTT CASSRQTGGNTDTQYF
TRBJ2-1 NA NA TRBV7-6 TGTGCCAGCAGCTTAGGTATTTACAATGAGCAGTTCTTC CASSLGIYNEQFF
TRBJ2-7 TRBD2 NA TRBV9 TGTGCCAGCAGCGTAGCTGGTCTAGCGGGAGTTAACGAGCAGTACTTC CASSVAGLAGVNEQYF
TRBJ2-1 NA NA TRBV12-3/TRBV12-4 TGTGCCAGCAGTTTAGGGGGAGATGAGCAGTTCTTC CASSLGGDEQFF
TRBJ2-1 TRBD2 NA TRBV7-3 TGTGCCAGCAGCTCCGGACTAGCAGGCGAGCAGTTCTTC CASSSGLAGEQFF
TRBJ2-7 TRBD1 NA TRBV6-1 TGTGCCAGCAGTGAAAGGGGACAGTCACGGGAGCAGTACTTC CASSERGQSREQYF
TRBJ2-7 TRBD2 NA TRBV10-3 TGTGCCACCTCCGGGACTAGCAACTCCTACGAGCAGTACTTC CATSGTSNSYEQYF
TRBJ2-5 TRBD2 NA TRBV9 TGTGCCAGCAGCGTAGTTCCTCTAGCGGGGCAAGAGACCCAGTACTTC CASSVVPLAGQETQYF
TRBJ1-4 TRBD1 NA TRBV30 TGTGCCTGGGAGCAGGGGGCAGGGGAAAAACTGTTTTTT CAWEQGAGEKLFF
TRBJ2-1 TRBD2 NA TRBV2 TGTGCCAGCAGGGGCGGGAGCACCTACAATGAGCAGTTCTTC CASRGGSTYNEQFF
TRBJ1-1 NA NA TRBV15 TGTGCCACCAGCGGCTCCATGAACACTGAAGCTTTCTTT CATSGSMNTEAFF
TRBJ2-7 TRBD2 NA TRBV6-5 TGTGCCAGCTCCTCCCAGCGGGGGGCCTCCTACGAGCAGTACTTC CASSSQRGASYEQYF
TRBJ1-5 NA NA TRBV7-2 TGTGCCAGCAGCTTAGTCGCGAATCAGCCCCAGCATTTT CASSLVANQPQHF
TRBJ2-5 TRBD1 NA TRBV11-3 TGTGCCAGCAGCCCGGGACAGGGGAAAGAGACCCAGTACTTC CASSPGQGKETQYF
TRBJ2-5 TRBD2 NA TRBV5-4 TGTGCCAGCAGCTTGGCGGGACTAGCGGGAGTAGGGTCAAGAGAGACCCAGTACTTC CASSLAGLAGVGSRETQYF
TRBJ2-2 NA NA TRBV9 TGTGCCAGCAGCGTGGGGGGAAACACCGGGGAGCTGTTTTTT CASSVGGNTGELFF
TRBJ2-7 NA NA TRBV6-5 TGTGCCAGCAGCCACAACCCCCCCCCAGGCTACGAGCAGTACTTC CASSHNPPPGYEQYF
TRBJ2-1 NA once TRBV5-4 TGTGCCAGCAGCTTGGCCCCTCGTGTCGGGAGACACAATGAGCAGTTCTTC CASSLAPRVGRHNEQFF
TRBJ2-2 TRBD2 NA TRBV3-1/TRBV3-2 TGTGCCAGCGGTAAATCCCCCACCGGGACTAGCGGGACCGGGGAGCTGTTTTTT CASGKSPTGTSGTGELFF
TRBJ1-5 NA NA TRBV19 TGTGCCAGTAGTATAGGGGGCAGGGCTGCGGGGAGCAATCAGCCCCAGCATTTT CASSIGGRAAGSNQPQHF
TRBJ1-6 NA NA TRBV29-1 TGCAGCGTTCTCCGTGGTGGGGGGACTAACCATAATTCACCCCTCCACTTT CSVLRGGGTNHNSPLHF
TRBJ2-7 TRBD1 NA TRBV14 TGTGCCAGCAGCCAGAGAAGCGGGACAGGGGGGAGCGAGCAGTACTTC CASSQRSGTGGSEQYF